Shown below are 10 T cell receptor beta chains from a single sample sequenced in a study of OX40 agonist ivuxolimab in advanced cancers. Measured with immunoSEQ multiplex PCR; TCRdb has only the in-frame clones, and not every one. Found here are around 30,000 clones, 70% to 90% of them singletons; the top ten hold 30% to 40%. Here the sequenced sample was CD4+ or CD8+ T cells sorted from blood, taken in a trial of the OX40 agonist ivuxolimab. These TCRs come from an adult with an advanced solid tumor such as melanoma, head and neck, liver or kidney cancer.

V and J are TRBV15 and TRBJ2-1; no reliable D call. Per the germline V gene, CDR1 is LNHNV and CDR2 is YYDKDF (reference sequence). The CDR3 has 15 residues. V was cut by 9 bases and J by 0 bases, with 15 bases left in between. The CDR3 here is CATRGIGGSYNEQFF. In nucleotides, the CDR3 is TGTGCCACGCGCGGTATCGGCGGCTCCTACAATGAGCAGTTCTTC.

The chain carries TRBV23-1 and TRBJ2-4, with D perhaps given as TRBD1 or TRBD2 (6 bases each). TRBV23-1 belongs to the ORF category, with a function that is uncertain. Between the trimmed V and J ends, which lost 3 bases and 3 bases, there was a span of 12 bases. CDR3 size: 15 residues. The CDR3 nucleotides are TGCGCCAGCAGTCATCGGGGGCTTGACAAAAACATTCAGTACTTC. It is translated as CASSHRGLDKNIQYF.

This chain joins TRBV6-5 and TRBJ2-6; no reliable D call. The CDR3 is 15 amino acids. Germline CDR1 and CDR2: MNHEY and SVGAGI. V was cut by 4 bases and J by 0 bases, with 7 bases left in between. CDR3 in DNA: TGTGCCAGCAGTTCAAGGCCCTCTGGGGCCAACGTCCTGACTTTC. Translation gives CASSSRPSGANVLTF.

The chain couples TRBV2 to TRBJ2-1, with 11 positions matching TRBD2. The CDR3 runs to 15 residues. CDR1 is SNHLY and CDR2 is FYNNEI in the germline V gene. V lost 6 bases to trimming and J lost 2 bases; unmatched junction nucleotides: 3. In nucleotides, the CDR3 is TGTGCCAGCAGCCTACTAGCGGGAGCCTACAATGAGCAGTTCTTC. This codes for CASSLLAGAYNEQFF.

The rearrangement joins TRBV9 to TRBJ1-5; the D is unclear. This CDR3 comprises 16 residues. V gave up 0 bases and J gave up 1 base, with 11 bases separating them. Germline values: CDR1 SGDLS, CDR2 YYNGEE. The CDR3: CASSVDGSGSNQPQHF. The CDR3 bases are TGTGCCAGCAGCGTAGATGGGAGCGGAAGCAATCAGCCCCAGCATTTT.

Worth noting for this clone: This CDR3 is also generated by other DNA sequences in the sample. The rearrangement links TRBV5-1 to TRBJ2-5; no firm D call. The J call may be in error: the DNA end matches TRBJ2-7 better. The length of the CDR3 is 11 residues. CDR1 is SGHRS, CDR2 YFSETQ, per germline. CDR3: CASSLGGEQYF. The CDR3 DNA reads TGCGCCAGCAGCTTGGGGGGCGAGCAGTACTTC.

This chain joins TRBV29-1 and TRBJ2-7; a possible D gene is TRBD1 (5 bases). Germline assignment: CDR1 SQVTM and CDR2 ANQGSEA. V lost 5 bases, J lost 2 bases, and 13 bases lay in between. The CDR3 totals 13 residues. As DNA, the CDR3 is TGCAGCGTTTCATGGGGCTCGCCCTACGAGCAGTACTTC. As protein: CSVSWGSPYEQYF.

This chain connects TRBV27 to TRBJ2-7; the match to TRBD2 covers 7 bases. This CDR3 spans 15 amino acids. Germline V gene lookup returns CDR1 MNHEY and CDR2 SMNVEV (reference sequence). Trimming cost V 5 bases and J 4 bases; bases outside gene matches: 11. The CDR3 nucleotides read TGTGCCAGCAGTCAACTAGCGCGAACCTCTTACGAGCAGTACTTC. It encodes CASSQLARTSYEQYF.

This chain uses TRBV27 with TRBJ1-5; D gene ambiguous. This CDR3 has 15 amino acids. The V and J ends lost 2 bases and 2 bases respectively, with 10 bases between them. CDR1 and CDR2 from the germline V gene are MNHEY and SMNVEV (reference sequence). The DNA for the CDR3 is TGTGCCAGCAGTTTAATCAGCCGGGGCAATCAGCCCCAGCATTTT. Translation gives CASSLISRGNQPQHF.

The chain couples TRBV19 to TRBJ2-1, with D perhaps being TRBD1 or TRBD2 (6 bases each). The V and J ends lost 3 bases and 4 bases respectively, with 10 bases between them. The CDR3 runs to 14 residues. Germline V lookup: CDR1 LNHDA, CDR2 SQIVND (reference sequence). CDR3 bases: TGTGCCAGTAGTATTGGCGGGACATACAATGAGCAGTTCTTC. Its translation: CASSIGGTYNEQFF.